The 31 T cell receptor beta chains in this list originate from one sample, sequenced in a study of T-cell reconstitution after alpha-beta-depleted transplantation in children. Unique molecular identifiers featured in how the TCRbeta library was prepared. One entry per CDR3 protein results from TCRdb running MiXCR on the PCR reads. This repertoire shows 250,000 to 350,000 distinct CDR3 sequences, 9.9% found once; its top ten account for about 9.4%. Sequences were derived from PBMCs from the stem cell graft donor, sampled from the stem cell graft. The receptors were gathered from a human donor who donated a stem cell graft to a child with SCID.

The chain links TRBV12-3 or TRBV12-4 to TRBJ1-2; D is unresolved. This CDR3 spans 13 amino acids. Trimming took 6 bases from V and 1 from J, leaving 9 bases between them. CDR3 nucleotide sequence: TGTGCCAGCAGACAGAGAAATAACTATGGCTACACCTTC. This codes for CASRQRNNYGYTF.

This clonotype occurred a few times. The CDR3, as DNA: TGTGCCAGCAGTGAATACGCAGGGGGGACCTCTGGGGCCAACGTCCTGACTTTC. As protein: CASSEYAGGTSGANVLTF. The J gene is TRBJ2-6, the V gene TRBV25-1; possible D gene TRBD1, 7 bases. V was pared by 0 bases and J by 0 bases, with 12 bases between. Germline CDR1 MGHDK, CDR2 SYGVNS. The CDR3 runs 18 residues.

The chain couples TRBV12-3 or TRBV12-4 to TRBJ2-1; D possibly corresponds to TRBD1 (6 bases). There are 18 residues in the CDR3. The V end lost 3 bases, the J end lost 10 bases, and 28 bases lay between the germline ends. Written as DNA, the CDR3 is TGTGCCAGCAGTTTGGACGAGGTAGACAGGATGAATATTCGAGAGCAGTTCTTC. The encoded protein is CASSLDEVDRMNIREQFF.

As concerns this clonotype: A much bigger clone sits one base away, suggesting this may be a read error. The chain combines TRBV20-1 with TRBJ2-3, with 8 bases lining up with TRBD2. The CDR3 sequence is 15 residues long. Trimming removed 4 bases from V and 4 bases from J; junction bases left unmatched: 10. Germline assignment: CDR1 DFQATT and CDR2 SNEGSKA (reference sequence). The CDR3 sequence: CSATSTSVGADTQYF. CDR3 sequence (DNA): TGCAGTGCTACCTCGACTAGCGTGGGGGCAGATACGCAGTATTTT.

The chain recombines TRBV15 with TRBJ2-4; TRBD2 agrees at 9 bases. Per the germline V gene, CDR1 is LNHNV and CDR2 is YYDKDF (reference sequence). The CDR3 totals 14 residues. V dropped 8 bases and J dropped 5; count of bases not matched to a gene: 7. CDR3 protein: CATDSGGRENIQYF. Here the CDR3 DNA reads TGTGCCACCGACAGCGGGGGGCGGGAAAACATTCAGTACTTC.

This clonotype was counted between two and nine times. CDR3 nucleotide sequence: TGCAGTTTCCTAGGACCTAGCGGGGGCTATGAGCAGTTCTTC. Translating gives CSFLGPSGGYEQFF. The chain joins TRBV20-1 to TRBJ2-1, with 10 bases matching TRBD2. Per the germline V gene, CDR1 is DFQATT and CDR2 is SNEGSKA (reference sequence). This CDR3 spans 14 amino acids. V gave up 8 bases and J gave up 8 bases; unmatched junction bases: 12.

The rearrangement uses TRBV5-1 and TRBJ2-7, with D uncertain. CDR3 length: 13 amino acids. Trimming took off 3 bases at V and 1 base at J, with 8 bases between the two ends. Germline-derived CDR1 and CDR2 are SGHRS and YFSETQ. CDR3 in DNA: TGCGCCAGCAGCTCGTATTCGTCCTACGAGCAGTACTTC. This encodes CASSSYSSYEQYF.

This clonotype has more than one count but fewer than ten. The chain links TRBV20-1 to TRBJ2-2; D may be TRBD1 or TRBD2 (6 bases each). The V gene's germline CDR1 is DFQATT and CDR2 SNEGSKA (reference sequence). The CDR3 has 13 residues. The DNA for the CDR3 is TGCAGCCAGAGGGGGGCGAACACCGGGGAGCTGTTTTTT. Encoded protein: CSQRGANTGELFF.

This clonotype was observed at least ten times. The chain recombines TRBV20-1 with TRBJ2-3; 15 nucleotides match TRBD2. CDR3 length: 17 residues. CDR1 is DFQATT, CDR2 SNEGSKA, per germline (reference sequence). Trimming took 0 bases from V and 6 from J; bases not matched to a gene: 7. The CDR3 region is CSARDPRTSGGADTQYF. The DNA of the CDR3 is TGCAGTGCTAGAGATCCCCGGACTAGCGGGGGGGCGGATACGCAGTATTTT.

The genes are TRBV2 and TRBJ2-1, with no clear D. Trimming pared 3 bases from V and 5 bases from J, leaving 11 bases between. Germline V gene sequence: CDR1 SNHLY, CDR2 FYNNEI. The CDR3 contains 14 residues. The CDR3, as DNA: TGTGCCAGCAGTGATGCGCGGAACCACAATGAGCAGTTCTTC. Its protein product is CASSDARNHNEQFF.

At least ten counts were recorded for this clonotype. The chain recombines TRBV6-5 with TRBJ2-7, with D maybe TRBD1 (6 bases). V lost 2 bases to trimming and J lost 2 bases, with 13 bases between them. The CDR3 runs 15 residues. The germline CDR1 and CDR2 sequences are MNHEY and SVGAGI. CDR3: CASSYNRDIAYEQYF. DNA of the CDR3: TGTGCCAGCAGTTACAACCGGGACATTGCCTACGAGCAGTACTTC.

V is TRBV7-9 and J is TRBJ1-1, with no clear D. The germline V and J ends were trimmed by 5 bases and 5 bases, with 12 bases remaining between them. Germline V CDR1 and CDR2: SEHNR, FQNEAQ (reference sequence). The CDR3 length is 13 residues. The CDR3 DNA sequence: TGTGCCAGCAGCCCGCGGACGGGGACTGAAGCTTTCTTT. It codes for CASSPRTGTEAFF. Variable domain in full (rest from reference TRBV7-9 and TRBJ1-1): DTGVSQNPRHKITKRGQNVTFRCDPISEHNRLYWYRQTLGQGPEFLTYFQNEAQLEKSRLLSDRFSAERPKGSFSTLEIQRTEQGDSAMYLCASSPRTGTEAFFGQGTRLTVV.

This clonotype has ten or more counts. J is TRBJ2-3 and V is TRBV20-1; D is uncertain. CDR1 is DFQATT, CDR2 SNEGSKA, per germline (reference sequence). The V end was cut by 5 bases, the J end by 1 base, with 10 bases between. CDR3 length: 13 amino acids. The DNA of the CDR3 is TGCAGTGCTGCCCTGTTAGGCACAGATACGCAGTATTTT. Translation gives CSAALLGTDTQYF.

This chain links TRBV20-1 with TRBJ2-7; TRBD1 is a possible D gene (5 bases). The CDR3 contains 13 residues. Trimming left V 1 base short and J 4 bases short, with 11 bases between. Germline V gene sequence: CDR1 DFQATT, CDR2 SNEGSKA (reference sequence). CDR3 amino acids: CSARGGKGYEQYF. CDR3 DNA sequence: TGCAGTGCTAGAGGAGGCAAGGGGTACGAGCAGTACTTC.

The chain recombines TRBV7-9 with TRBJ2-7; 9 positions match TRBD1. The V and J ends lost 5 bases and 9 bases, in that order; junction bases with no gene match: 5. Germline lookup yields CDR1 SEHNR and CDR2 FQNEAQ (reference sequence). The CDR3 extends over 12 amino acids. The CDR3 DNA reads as TGTGCCAGCAGCCAGACAGGGGGAAGGCAGTACTTC. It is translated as CASSQTGGRQYF.

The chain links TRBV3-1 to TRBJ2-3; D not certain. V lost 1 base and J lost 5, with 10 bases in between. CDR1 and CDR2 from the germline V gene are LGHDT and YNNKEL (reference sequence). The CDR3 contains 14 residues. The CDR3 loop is CASSQGSSVDTQYF. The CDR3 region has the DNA TGTGCCAGCAGCCAAGGGTCGTCGGTAGATACGCAGTATTTT.

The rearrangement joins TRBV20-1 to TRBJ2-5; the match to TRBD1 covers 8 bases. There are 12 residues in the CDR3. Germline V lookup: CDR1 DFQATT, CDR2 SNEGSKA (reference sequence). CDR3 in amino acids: CSIQGASETQYF. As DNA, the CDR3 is TGCAGCATCCAGGGGGCATCGGAGACCCAGTACTTC.

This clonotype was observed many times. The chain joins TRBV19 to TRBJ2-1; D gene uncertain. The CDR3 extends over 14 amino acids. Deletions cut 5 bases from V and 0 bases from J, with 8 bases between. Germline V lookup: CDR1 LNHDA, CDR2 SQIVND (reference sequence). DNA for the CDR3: TGTGCCAGTAGTTCGTCGAGCTCCTACAATGAGCAGTTCTTC. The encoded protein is CASSSSSSYNEQFF.

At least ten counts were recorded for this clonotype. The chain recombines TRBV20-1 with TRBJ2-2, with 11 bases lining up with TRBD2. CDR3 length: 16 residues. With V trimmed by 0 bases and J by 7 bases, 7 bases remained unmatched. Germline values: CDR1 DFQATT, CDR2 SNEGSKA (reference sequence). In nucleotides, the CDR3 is TGCAGTGCTAGAGATATAGCGGGGGGGCTGGTCGGGGAGCTGTTTTTT. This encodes CSARDIAGGLVGELFF.

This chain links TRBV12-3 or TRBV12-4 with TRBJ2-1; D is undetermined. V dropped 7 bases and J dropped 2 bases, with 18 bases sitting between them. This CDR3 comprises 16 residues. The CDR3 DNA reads TGTGCCAGCACGCATTCCGGGTTTACCCCCTACAATGAGCAGTTCTTC. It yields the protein CASTHSGFTPYNEQFF.

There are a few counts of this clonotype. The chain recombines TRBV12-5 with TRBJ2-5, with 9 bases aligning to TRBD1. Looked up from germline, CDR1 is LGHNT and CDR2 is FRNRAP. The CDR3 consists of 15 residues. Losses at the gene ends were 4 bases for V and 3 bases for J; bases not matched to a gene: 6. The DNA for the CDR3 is TGTGCTAGTGGTTCATCGGGGGACAGGGAAGAGACCCAGTACTTC. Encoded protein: CASGSSGDREETQYF. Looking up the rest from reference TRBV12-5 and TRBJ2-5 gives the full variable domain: DARVTQTPRHKVTEMGQEVTMRCQPILGHNTVFWYRQTMMQGLELLAYFRNRAPLDDSGMPKDRFSAEMPDATLATLKIQPSEPRDSAVYFCASGSSGDREETQYFGPGTRLLVL.

The CDR3 here is CASSEDRAGYEQFF. The CDR3 DNA sequence: TGCGCCAGCAGCGAGGACAGGGCGGGGTATGAGCAGTTCTTC. The chain is built from TRBV5-1 and TRBJ2-1, with 8 bases lining up with TRBD1. Germline V gene sequence: CDR1 SGHRS, CDR2 YFSETQ. The V and J ends lost 4 bases and 8 bases, in that order; junction bases with no gene match: 8. The CDR3 totals 14 residues. Filled out from reference TRBV5-1 and TRBJ2-1, the complete variable domain reads KAGVTQTPRYLIKTRGQQVTLSCSPISGHRSVSWYQQTPGQGLQFLFEYFSETQRNKGNFPGRFSGRQFSNSRSEMNVSTLELGDSALYLCASSEDRAGYEQFFGPGTRLTVL.

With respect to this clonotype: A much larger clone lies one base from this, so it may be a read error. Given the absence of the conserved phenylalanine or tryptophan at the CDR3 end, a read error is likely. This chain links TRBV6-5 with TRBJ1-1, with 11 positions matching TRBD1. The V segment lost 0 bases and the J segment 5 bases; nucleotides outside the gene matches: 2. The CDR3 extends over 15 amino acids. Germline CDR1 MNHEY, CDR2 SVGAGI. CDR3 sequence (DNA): TGTGCCAGCAGTTACTCCGGGACAGGGGGGACTGAAGCTTTCCTT. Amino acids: CASSYSGTGGTEAFL.

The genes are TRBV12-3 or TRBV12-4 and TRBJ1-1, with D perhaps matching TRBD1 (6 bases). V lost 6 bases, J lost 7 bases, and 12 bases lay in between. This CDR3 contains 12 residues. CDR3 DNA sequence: TGTGCCAGCAGCAAAACCAGGGGTGAAGCTTTCTTT. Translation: CASSKTRGEAFF.

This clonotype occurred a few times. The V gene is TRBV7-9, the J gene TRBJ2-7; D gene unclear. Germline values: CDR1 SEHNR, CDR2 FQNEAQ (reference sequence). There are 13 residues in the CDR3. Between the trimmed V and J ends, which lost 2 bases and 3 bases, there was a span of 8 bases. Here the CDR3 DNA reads TGTGCCAGCAGCTTATTGCCAGGCTACGAGCAGTACTTC. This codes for CASSLLPGYEQYF.

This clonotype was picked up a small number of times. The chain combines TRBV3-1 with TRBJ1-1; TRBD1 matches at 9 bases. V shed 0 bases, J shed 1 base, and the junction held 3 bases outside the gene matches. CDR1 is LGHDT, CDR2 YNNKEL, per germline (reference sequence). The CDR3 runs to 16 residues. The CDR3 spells CASSQEQGARNTEAFF. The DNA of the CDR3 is TGTGCCAGCAGCCAAGAACAGGGGGCAAGGAACACTGAAGCTTTCTTT.

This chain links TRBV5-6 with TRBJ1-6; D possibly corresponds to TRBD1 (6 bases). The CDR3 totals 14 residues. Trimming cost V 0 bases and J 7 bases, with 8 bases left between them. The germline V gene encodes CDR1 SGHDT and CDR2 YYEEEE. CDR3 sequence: CASSLAGGNSPLHF. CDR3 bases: TGTGCCAGCAGCTTGGCTGGGGGCAATTCACCCCTCCACTTT.

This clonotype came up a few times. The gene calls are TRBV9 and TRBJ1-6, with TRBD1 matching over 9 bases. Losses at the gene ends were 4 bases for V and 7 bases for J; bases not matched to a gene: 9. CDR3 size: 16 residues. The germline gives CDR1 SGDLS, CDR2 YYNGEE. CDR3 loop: CASSPAGTGTNSPLHF. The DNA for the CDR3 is TGTGCCAGCAGCCCCGCCGGGACAGGGACCAATTCACCCCTCCACTTT.

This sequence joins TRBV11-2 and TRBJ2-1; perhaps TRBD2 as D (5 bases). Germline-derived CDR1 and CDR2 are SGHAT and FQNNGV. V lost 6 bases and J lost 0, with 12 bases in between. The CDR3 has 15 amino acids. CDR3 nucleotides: TGTGCCAGCAGTTCCCTGAGGGACTCCTACAATGAGCAGTTCTTC. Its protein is CASSSLRDSYNEQFF.

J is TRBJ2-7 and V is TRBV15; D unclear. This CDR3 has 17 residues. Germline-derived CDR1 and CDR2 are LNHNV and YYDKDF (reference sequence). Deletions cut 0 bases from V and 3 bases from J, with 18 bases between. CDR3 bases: TGTGCCACCAGCAGAGATCTGGCCTCCCCGAGCTACTACGAGCAGTACTTC. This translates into CATSRDLASPSYYEQYF. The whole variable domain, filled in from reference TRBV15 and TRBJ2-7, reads DAMVIQNPRYQVTQFGKPVTLSCSQTLNHNVMYWYQQKSSQAPKLLFHYYDKDFNNEADTPDNFQSRRPNTSFCFLDIRSPGLGDTAMYLCATSRDLASPSYYEQYFGPGTRLTVT.

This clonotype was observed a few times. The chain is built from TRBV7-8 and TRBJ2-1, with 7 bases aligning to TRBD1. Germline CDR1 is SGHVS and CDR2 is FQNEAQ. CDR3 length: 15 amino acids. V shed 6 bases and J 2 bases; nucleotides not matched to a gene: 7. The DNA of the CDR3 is TGTGCCAGCAGTAAATGGACAGGACCCTACAATGAGCAGTTCTTC. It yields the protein CASSKWTGPYNEQFF.